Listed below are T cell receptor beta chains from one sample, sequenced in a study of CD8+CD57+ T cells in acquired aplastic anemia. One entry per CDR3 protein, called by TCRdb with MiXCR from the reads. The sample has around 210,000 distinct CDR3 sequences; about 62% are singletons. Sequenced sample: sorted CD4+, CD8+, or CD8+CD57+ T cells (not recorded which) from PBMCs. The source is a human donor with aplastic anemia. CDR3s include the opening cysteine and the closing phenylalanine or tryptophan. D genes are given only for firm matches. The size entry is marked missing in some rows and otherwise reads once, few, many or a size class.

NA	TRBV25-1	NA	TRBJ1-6	TGTGCCAGCAGGGGAGGCGGTAATTCACCCCTCCACTTT	CASRGGGNSPLHF
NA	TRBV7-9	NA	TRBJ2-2	TGTGCCAGCAGCCCACCTGATTGGGCCGGAATCGGAGGGCTGTTTTTT	CASSPPDWAGIGGLFF
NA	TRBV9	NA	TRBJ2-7	TGTGCCAGCAGCGTAGACAGCGTGCCCTACGAGCAGTACTTC	CASSVDSVPYEQYF
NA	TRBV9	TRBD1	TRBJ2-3	TGTGCCAGCAGCGTAGATGTCGGGGGGACAGGGGTTTTTGGCACAGATACGCAGTATTTT	CASSVDVGGTGVFGTDTQYF
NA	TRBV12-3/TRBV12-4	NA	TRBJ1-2	TGTGCCAGCAGTTTCGGGGCAGACTATGGCTACACCTTC	CASSFGADYGYTF
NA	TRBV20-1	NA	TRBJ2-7	TGCAGTGCCCCACCGACAGGTACCTACGAGCAGTACTTC	CSAPPTGTYEQYF
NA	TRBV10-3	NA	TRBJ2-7	TGTGCCAGCAGTCGGGACACCACCTACGAGCAGTACTTC	CASSRDTTYEQYF
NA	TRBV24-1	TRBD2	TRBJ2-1	TGTGCCACCAGTGACCCCTCACTAGCGGGAGGAGGTGATGAGCAGTTCTTC	CATSDPSLAGGGDEQFF
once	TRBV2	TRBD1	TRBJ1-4	TGTGCCAGCACATTTGGCAGGGGGGCGCAAAAACTGTTTTTT	CASTFGRGAQKLFF
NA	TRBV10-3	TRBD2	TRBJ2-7	TGTGCCATCAGGCTAGCGGGCTCCTCCTACGAGCAGTACTTC	CAIRLAGSSYEQYF
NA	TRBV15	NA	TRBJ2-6	TGTGCCACCAGCACCCGCGATACCCGCACAGGGCTCCCTGGTTGGGCCAACGTCCTGACTTTC	CATSTRDTRTGLPGWANVLTF
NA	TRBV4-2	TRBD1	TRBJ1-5	TGTGCCAGCAGCATGACAGGGAGGTTAAATCAGCCCCAGCATTTT	CASSMTGRLNQPQHF
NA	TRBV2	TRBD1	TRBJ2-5	TGTGCCAGCGGTAGGGGACAGGGGGAGACCCAGTACTTC	CASGRGQGETQYF
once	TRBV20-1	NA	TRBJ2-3	TGCAGTGCTAGATTGCGGGGTCCCACAGATACGCAGTATTTT	CSARLRGPTDTQYF
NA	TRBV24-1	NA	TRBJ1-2	TGTGCCACCAGTGGTCAGGGATCGGGCTACACCTTC	CATSGQGSGYTF
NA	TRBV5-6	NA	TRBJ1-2	TGTGCCAGCAGCTCCGAGCGGACCAGGGAGAGGGGCTACACCTTC	CASSSERTRERGYTF
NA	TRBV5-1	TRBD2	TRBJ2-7	TGCGCCAGCAGCTTGGCCCCTAGCGGGGGGCTCTACGAGCAGTACTTC	CASSLAPSGGLYEQYF
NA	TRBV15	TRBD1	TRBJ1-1	TGTGCCACCAGCAGCGTTTCCGGGACAGAGAACACTGAAGCTTTCTTT	CATSSVSGTENTEAFF
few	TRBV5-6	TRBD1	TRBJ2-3	TGTGCCAGCCGGGGGGGGACAGGGGTTTTTGGCACAGATACGCAGTATTTT	CASRGGTGVFGTDTQYF
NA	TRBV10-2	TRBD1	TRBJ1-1	TGCGCCAGCAGTGAGGCAGGGGGCGAGACTGAAGCTTTCTTT	CASSEAGGETEAFF
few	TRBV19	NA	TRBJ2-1	TGTGCCAGTAGTATCCCTCGGGGGAACTCCTACAATGAGCAGTTCTTC	CASSIPRGNSYNEQFF
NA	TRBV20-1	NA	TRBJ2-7	TGCAGTGCAGCGGAGCCCGCCTACGAGCAGTACTTC	CSAAEPAYEQYF
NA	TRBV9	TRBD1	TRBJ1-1	TGTGCCAGCAGCGCCGACAGGGGGGATACTGAAGCTTTTTTT	CASSADRGDTEAFF
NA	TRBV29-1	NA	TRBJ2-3	TGCAGCGTCAATAGGATGGACAGCACAGATACGCAGTATTTT	CSVNRMDSTDTQYF
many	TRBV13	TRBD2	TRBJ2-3	TGTGCCAGCAGCCCTAGGGCCCCAGAGACTAGCGGGACCAGCACAGATACGCAGTATTTT	CASSPRAPETSGTSTDTQYF
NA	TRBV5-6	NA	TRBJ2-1	TGTGCCAGCAGCTTAGTTACGGGAGACTACAATGAGCAGTTCTTC	CASSLVTGDYNEQFF
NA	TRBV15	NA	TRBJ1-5	TGTGCCACCAGCAGAGATAGAGGTTCTGCGGCGCCCCAGCATTTT	CATSRDRGSAAPQHF
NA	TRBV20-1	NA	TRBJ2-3	TGCAGTGCTAGGCCCGGGGGCGCGGGAGATACGCAGTATTTT	CSARPGGAGDTQYF
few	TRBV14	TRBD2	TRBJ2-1	TGTGCCAGCAGCCAAGGGACTAGTAGTAATGAGCAGTTCTTC	CASSQGTSSNEQFF